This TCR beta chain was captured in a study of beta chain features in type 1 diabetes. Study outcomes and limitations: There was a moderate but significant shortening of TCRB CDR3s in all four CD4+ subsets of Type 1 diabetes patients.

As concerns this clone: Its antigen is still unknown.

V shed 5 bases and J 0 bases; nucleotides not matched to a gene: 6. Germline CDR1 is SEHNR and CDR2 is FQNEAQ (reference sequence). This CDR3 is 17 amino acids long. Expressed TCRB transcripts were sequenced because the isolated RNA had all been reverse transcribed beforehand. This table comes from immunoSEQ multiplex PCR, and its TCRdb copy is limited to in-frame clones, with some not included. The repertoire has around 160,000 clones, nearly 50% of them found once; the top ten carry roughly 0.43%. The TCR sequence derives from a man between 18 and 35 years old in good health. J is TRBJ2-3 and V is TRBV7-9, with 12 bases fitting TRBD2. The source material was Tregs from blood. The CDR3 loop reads CASSGKLAGGSTDTQYF. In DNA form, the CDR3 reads TGTGCCAGCAGCGGAAAACTAGCGGGGGGTAGCACAGATACGCAGTATTTT.